Below, 17 T cell receptor beta chains from the same sample are listed, as sequenced in a study of T cell repertoires in cytomegalovirus infection. TCRdb independently ran MiXCR on the reads; one entry per CDR3 protein. The sample holds 250,000 to 300,000 distinct CDR3 sequences, over 15% seen once. Sequenced material: CD8+ T cells from PBMCs. The origin of the receptors is a human donor in good health (CMV status not recorded). Some clones in this sample may be carry-over from other donors' samples.

The chain is built from TRBV7-9 and TRBJ2-2; D uncertain. CDR1 is SEHNR, CDR2 FQNEAQ, per germline (reference sequence). Trimming removed 2 bases from V and 0 bases from J, with 10 bases in between. This CDR3 has 16 residues. CDR3 in amino acids: CASSLKGLANTGELFF. CDR3 sequence (DNA): TGTGCCAGCAGCTTAAAGGGCCTCGCGAACACCGGGGAGCTGTTTTTT.

This clonotype came up a few times. V is TRBV2 and J is TRBJ2-3; D gene ambiguous. V lost 1 base, J lost 2 bases, and 10 bases lay in between. Per the germline V gene, CDR1 is SNHLY and CDR2 is FYNNEI. CDR3 size: 15 residues. CDR3 coding DNA: TGTGCCAGCAGTGAAGAGGTCTACTCCACAGATACGCAGTATTTT. This gives the protein CASSEEVYSTDTQYF.

This clonotype was detected ten times or more. This chain joins TRBV7-9 and TRBJ1-5; D is unresolved. Germline CDR1 SEHNR, CDR2 FQNEAQ (reference sequence). V lost 0 bases and J lost 6, with 3 bases in between. The CDR3 consists of 12 residues. The CDR3 here is CASSLAGQPQHF. The DNA of the CDR3 is TGTGCCAGCAGCTTAGCAGGTCAGCCCCAGCATTTT.

The sample holds a few counts of this clonotype. The V gene is TRBV5-6, the J gene TRBJ2-7, with D uncertain. V dropped 2 bases and J dropped 2 bases, with 8 bases sitting between them. CDR1 is SGHDT, CDR2 YYEEEE, per germline. The CDR3 spans 13 residues. CDR3 amino acids: CASSFLGTYEQYF. The CDR3 DNA is TGTGCCAGCAGCTTCTTAGGGACCTACGAGCAGTACTTC.

This clonotype was seen at least ten times. The junction and the germline gene differ at one end; a read error may be behind it. The CDR3, as DNA: TGTGCTAGCAGCTCAATATCGACTTGGGAGACCCAGTACTTC. It specifies CASSSISTWETQYF. This chain uses TRBV7-7 with TRBJ2-5; D not resolved. CDR1 and CDR2 from the germline V gene are SSHAT and FNYEAQ (reference sequence). CDR3 size: 14 residues.

In this sample, this clonotype turned up many times. This sequence joins TRBV7-2 and TRBJ2-5; TRBD2 matches at 16 bases. This CDR3 spans 22 amino acids. The V gene end was trimmed by 5 bases and the J gene end by 5 bases; junction bases not matched to a gene: 23. Germline CDR1 is SGHTA and CDR2 is FQGNSA. The CDR3 DNA reads TGTGCCAGCAGCCCACCGGGACTAGCGGGGGGGGAGATAGGCCCCCCGGCGGAGACCCAGTACTTC. Its protein product is CASSPPGLAGGEIGPPAETQYF.

Only a few counts were recorded for this clonotype. This rearrangement joins TRBV29-1 to TRBJ2-1, with D possibly being TRBD1 (6 bases). The V gene's germline CDR1 is SQVTM and CDR2 ANQGSEA. Trimming stripped 6 bases from V and 10 bases from J, with 19 bases between. The CDR3 runs 13 residues. The DNA of the CDR3 is TGCAGCGTCCTAAATGGGGGCCGGGGCGAGCAGTTCTTC. It translates to CSVLNGGRGEQFF.

This clonotype turned up a few times. V usage is TRBV6-6 and J usage is TRBJ1-1; tentative D call: TRBD1 (6 bases). The CDR3 extends over 13 amino acids. With 8 bases removed from V and 4 bases from J, the gap between germline ends came to 14 bases. Germline loops: CDR1 MNHNY, CDR2 SVGAGI (reference sequence). CDR3 nucleotides: TGTGCCAGCCCAGGGGATCCGGGCACTGAAGCTTTCTTT. Translated: CASPGDPGTEAFF.

The chain joins TRBV20-1 to TRBJ2-2, with no clear D. The V end lost 8 bases, the J end lost 3 bases, and 10 bases lay between the germline ends. Germline loops: CDR1 DFQATT, CDR2 SNEGSKA (reference sequence). The CDR3 totals 12 residues. CDR3 DNA: TGCAGTTTAAGGACGGACACCGGGGAGCTGTTTTTT. It encodes CSLRTDTGELFF.

This clonotype occurred a few times. The rearrangement links TRBV6-5 to TRBJ2-1; a possible D gene is TRBD1 (5 bases). The ends were cut back, 3 bases at V and 10 bases at J, with 19 bases in the middle. This CDR3 has 15 amino acids. The germline CDR1 and CDR2 sequences are MNHEY and SVGAGI. CDR3 DNA: TGTGCCAGCAGTTATCAGGGCGTAGGGTATGGGGAGCAGTTCTTC. Translating it yields CASSYQGVGYGEQFF.

This clonotype was seen a few times. The chain is built from TRBV23-1 and TRBJ1-5; the D is unclear. TRBV23-1 is filed as an ORF, its function uncertain. The CDR3 length is 14 residues. Trimming cost V 2 bases and J 4 bases, with 9 bases left between them. The CDR3 coding sequence is TGCGCCAGCAGTCAAAGGCACGAGAATCAGCCCCAGCATTTT. This encodes CASSQRHENQPQHF.

This clonotype turned up a few times. J is TRBJ2-4 and V is TRBV5-6; the D gene is possibly TRBD2 (5 bases). Germline values: CDR1 SGHDT, CDR2 YYEEEE. The CDR3 consists of 13 residues. V lost 7 bases, J lost 5 bases, and 13 bases lay in between. DNA for the CDR3: TGTGCCAGCTCCGTGGGAGTTGAAAACATTCAGTACTTC. It codes for CASSVGVENIQYF.

This clonotype was observed at least ten times. The chain is built from TRBV19 and TRBJ2-5; D unresolved. The ends were cut back, 3 bases at V and 4 bases at J, with 18 bases in the middle. Germline CDR1 and CDR2: LNHDA and SQIVND (reference sequence). The CDR3 runs to 16 residues. The CDR3 here is CASSIGQVFLGETQYF. CDR3 bases: TGTGCCAGTAGTATCGGGCAGGTATTTCTCGGAGAGACCCAGTACTTC.

This chain connects TRBV19 to TRBJ1-5, with a tentative D call TRBD1 (6 bases). Germline V CDR1 and CDR2: LNHDA, SQIVND (reference sequence). V was trimmed by 5 bases and J by 4 bases, leaving 21 bases between them. The CDR3 is made up of 17 amino acids. The CDR3 DNA follows: TGTGCCAGTAGTGTTACAGGGTTTGAAAGGTATAATCAGCCCCAGCATTTT. Its protein is CASSVTGFERYNQPQHF.

This clonotype was counted many times. The chain combines TRBV4-1 with TRBJ2-1; 8 bases are shared with TRBD2. This CDR3 contains 17 residues. V was clipped by 0 bases and J by 5 bases; unmatched bases: 9. Germline values: CDR1 MGHRA, CDR2 YSYEKL. The CDR3 loop is CASSQDPASGQDNEQFF. Here the CDR3 DNA reads TGCGCCAGCAGCCAAGACCCTGCTAGCGGGCAGGACAATGAGCAGTTCTTC.

Many counts were recorded for this clonotype. J is TRBJ1-1 and V is TRBV10-2; D gene uncertain. The CDR3 has 14 amino acids. Germline V gene sequence: CDR1 WSHSY, CDR2 SAAADI. V lost 3 bases to trimming and J lost 1 base, with 9 bases between them. The DNA for the CDR3 is TGCGCCAGCAGTGACCTTTACTCGAACACTGAAGCTTTCTTT. It codes for CASSDLYSNTEAFF.

The table lists this clonotype with a few counts. The J gene is TRBJ2-4, the V gene TRBV27, with D perhaps TRBD1 or TRBD2 (6 bases each). Germline CDR1 MNHEY, CDR2 SMNVEV (reference sequence). The CDR3 length is 15 residues. Trimming removed 4 bases at V and 2 bases at J, with 12 bases between. CDR3 coding DNA: TGTGCCAGCAGTTACTTCGGGGGCCCCAAAAACATTCAGTACTTC. It yields the protein CASSYFGGPKNIQYF.